Ten or more counts support the clone carrying this T cell receptor beta chain. The target antigen is unknown. The TCR beta libraries were generated through quantitative 5'-RACE incorporating molecular barcodes. TCRdb reanalysed the 5' RACE reads using MiXCR and keeps one entry per CDR3 protein. The table shows fewer than 550,000 distinct CDR3 sequences, with about 5.4% occurring only once. These data are taken from a study of CD8 T cells in ankylosing spondylitis. General observations from the study: Certain motif variants had earlier appeared in reactive arthritis synovial fluid and blood. It appeared that ankylosing spondylitis blood was characterized by a TCR beta motif of 8 or 9 highly homologous variants. Clones that were linked to disease were CD8+ and were relatively rare in peripheral blood. Matched ankylosing spondylitis synovial fluid reportedly contained a significantly enriched population of disease-linked clones.

Sample: blood, either unsorted or a sorted T cell fraction (not recorded which). The clonotype was recovered from a male donor with ankylosing spondylitis.

The CDR3 here is CASSLTGVEETQYF. CDR3 coding DNA: TGCGCCAGCAGTTTGACAGGGGTAGAAGAGACCCAGTACTTC. The V call is TRBV10-2, the J call TRBJ2-5, with 8 bases matching TRBD1. Germline CDR1 and CDR2: WSHSY and SAAADI. This CDR3 region has 14 residues. V was pared by 5 bases and J by 3 bases, with 5 bases of the junction left unmatched.